These 28 T cell receptor beta chains came from one sample sequenced in a study of neurological immune-mediated disorders. TCRdb re-called the 5' RACE reads with MiXCR, one entry per CDR3 protein. The sample consists of about 80,000 distinct CDR3 sequences, less than 5.5% of them appearing once. Material for sequencing was PBMCs. Receptors originate from a woman in her 30s with multiple sclerosis.

Many counts were recorded for this clonotype. This sequence joins TRBV5-1 and TRBJ1-2, with 10 bases that match TRBD1. The ends lost 7 bases at V and 0 bases at J; junction bases unmatched: 12. This CDR3 region has 17 residues. Looked up from germline, CDR1 is SGHRS and CDR2 is YFSETQ. CDR3 bases: TGCGCCAGCTCACCTACCCGGGACAGGGGTCCTAACTATGGCTACACCTTC. Its translation is CASSPTRDRGPNYGYTF. The whole variable domain, filled in from reference TRBV5-1 and TRBJ1-2, reads KAGVTQTPRYLIKTRGQQVTLSCSPISGHRSVSWYQQTPGQGLQFLFEYFSETQRNKGNFPGRFSGRQFSNSRSEMNVSTLELGDSALYLCASSPTRDRGPNYGYTFGSGTRLTVV.

This clonotype was seen at least ten times. This chain links TRBV7-8 with TRBJ2-1, with 7 nucleotides matching TRBD2. Germline CDR1 is SGHVS and CDR2 is FQNEAQ. After removal of 3 bases from V and 4 bases from J, the junction contained 6 bases not matched to a gene. The CDR3 totals 15 residues. CDR3: CASSLTSGEYNEQFF. The DNA of the CDR3 is TGTGCCAGCAGCTTGACGAGCGGGGAGTACAATGAGCAGTTCTTC.

This clonotype was seen only a few times. The chain recombines TRBV5-5 with TRBJ1-3; D call uncertain. This CDR3 region has 17 residues. Germline values: CDR1 SGHKS, CDR2 YYEKEE (reference sequence). V lost 4 bases and J lost 12, with 29 bases in between. Written as DNA, the CDR3 is TGTGCCAGCAGCGCCGAACTCAGGACGTCCTCTGGAAAAAACATATATTTT. Encoded protein: CASSAELRTSSGKNIYF.

This clonotype was seen more than once but under ten times. The chain joins TRBV18 to TRBJ2-7; 13 bases map to TRBD2. Unmatched junction bases numbered 14, after V lost 3 bases and J lost 0 bases. The germline CDR1 and CDR2 sequences are KGHSH and LQKENI. This CDR3 is built from 20 residues. The DNA for the CDR3 is TGTGCCAGCTCACCCGATTATGGACTAGCGGGAGTTTCCGCCTCCTACGAGCAGTACTTC. It is translated as CASSPDYGLAGVSASYEQYF.

The J gene is TRBJ1-2, the V gene TRBV20-1, with D perhaps TRBD1 (5 bases). The CDR3 is 12 residues long. Germline lookup yields CDR1 DFQATT and CDR2 SNEGSKA (reference sequence). With 6 bases removed from V and 4 bases from J, the gap between germline ends came to 12 bases. Here the CDR3 reads CSARPGTYGYTF. As DNA, the CDR3 is TGCAGTGCCCGTCCAGGGACCTATGGCTACACCTTC.

At least ten counts were recorded for this clonotype. The chain has TRBV4-1 and TRBJ2-2; D unresolved. The CDR3 consists of 14 residues. V was trimmed by 0 bases and J by 3 bases, leaving 5 bases between them. CDR1 and CDR2 from the germline V gene are MGHRA and YSYEKL. The CDR3 coding sequence is TGCGCCAGCAGCCAAGATTGGTACACCGGGGAGCTGTTTTTT. Its translation is CASSQDWYTGELFF.

This clonotype came up many times. The chain uses TRBV5-1 and TRBJ2-6; 7 positions agree with TRBD2. The J segment lost 0 bases and the V segment lost 0 bases, leaving 15 bases of the junction unmatched. CDR3 length equals 21 residues. Germline-derived CDR1 and CDR2 are SGHRS and YFSETQ. Written as DNA, the CDR3 is TGCGCCAGCAGCTTGGCCCCGTCCCAAGCGGGGCCGCCCTCTGGGGCCAACGTCCTGACTTTC. Translated, it gives CASSLAPSQAGPPSGANVLTF.

This clonotype was found many times. The genes are TRBV7-9 and TRBJ2-4, with D possibly being TRBD2 (6 bases). CDR1 and CDR2 from the germline V gene are SEHNR and FQNEAQ (reference sequence). The germline V and J ends were trimmed by 1 base and 7 bases, with 17 bases remaining between them. This CDR3 is built from 16 residues. The DNA for the CDR3 is TGTGCCAGCAGCTTAGTGGCTGGAGGGGTAGGGAACATTCAGTACTTC. Protein product: CASSLVAGGVGNIQYF.

This clonotype was counted at least ten times. The rearrangement links TRBV5-1 to TRBJ2-7; either TRBD1 or TRBD2 may fit D (5 bases each). Germline assignment: CDR1 SGHRS and CDR2 YFSETQ. Trimming stripped 4 bases from V and 6 bases from J, with 14 bases between. This CDR3 is 13 amino acids long. CDR3 coding DNA: TGCGCCAGCAGCCCTACCGGGGCTCCCGAGCAGTACTTC. It translates to CASSPTGAPEQYF.

This clonotype was seen repeatedly, ten times or more. The CDR3 here is CSARGDSNQPQHF. CDR3 in DNA: TGCAGTGCTAGAGGAGATAGCAATCAGCCCCAGCATTTT. This rearrangement joins TRBV20-1 to TRBJ1-5; D is unresolved. The V end lost 1 base, the J end lost 0 bases, and 4 bases lay between the germline ends. This CDR3 has 13 amino acids. From germline, CDR1 is DFQATT and CDR2 SNEGSKA (reference sequence).

This clonotype has ten or more counts. This chain joins TRBV15 and TRBJ2-6; the D gene is possibly TRBD1 (6 bases). Trimming stripped 3 bases from V and 1 base from J, with 19 bases between. The CDR3 totals 19 residues. CDR1 is LNHNV and CDR2 is YYDKDF in the germline V gene (reference sequence). CDR3 bases: TGTGCCACCAGCAGGCCCGGGGCCAGGGGAGAGTCTGGGGCCAACGTCCTGACTTTC. It codes for CATSRPGARGESGANVLTF.

This clonotype was counted many times. This CDR3 is CSVEGRKGMIDTEAFF. CDR3 nucleotides: TGCAGCGTTGAGGGCAGGAAGGGGATGATCGACACTGAAGCTTTCTTT. This chain joins TRBV29-1 and TRBJ1-1, with D possibly being TRBD1 (5 bases). V was clipped by 3 bases and J by 3 bases, with 20 bases between them. This CDR3 spans 16 amino acids. Germline CDR1 is SQVTM and CDR2 is ANQGSEA.

This clonotype has ten or more counts. The chain combines TRBV4-1 with TRBJ2-1; tentatively, D is TRBD1 (6 bases). V was shortened by 3 bases and J by 10 bases, with 10 bases between the two germline ends. CDR3 length equals 12 residues. The germline V gene has CDR1 MGHRA and CDR2 YSYEKL. The CDR3 DNA is TGCGCCAGCAGCCAGGAAACAGGGGAGCAGTTCTTC. Translation: CASSQETGEQFF.

This clonotype was observed at least ten times. The CDR3 sequence is CASSLVGGPTDTQYF. The CDR3 DNA reads TGTGCCAGCAGTTTAGTGGGAGGGCCCACAGATACGCAGTATTTT. The chain joins TRBV6-5 to TRBJ2-3; 7 bases agree with TRBD2. The V gene end was trimmed by 4 bases and the J gene end by 2 bases; junction bases not matched to a gene: 6. Germline V gene sequence: CDR1 MNHEY, CDR2 SVGAGI. This CDR3 region has 15 residues.

This clonotype was seen ten or more times. The V call is TRBV5-1, the J call TRBJ2-2; possible D gene TRBD1, 5 bases. V was shortened by 0 bases and J by 2 bases, with 14 bases between the two germline ends. This CDR3 contains 17 residues. Germline CDR1 SGHRS, CDR2 YFSETQ. CDR3 protein: CASSLVTPGANTGELFF. CDR3 in DNA: TGCGCCAGCAGCTTGGTGACACCTGGGGCAAACACCGGGGAGCTGTTTTTT.

This clonotype appeared a few times. The CDR3 here is CASSVPTPASGPTMKHTGELFF. The CDR3, as DNA: TGTGCCAGCAGTGTTCCCACCCCCGCTAGCGGTCCCACGATGAAACACACCGGGGAGCTGTTTTTT. The rearrangement uses TRBV2 and TRBJ2-2; 7 bases agree with TRBD2. The germline gives CDR1 SNHLY, CDR2 FYNNEI. J gave up 3 bases and V 4 bases, and 26 bases lay outside the gene matches. The CDR3 is made up of 22 amino acids.

The sample holds many counts of this clonotype. The V and J genes are TRBV10-3 and TRBJ2-7, with D tentatively TRBD2 (5 bases). The CDR3 runs to 12 residues. Germline V gene sequence: CDR1 ENHRY, CDR2 SYGVKD. Deletions cut 4 bases from V and 4 bases from J, with 8 bases between. CDR3 sequence reads: CAISGSGYEQYV. The CDR3, as DNA: TGTGCCATCAGTGGTTCGGGGTACGAGCAGTACGTC.

This clonotype has at least ten counts. The V call is TRBV27, the J call TRBJ2-2; 7 bases are shared with TRBD2. The V gene's germline CDR1 is MNHEY and CDR2 SMNVEV (reference sequence). The CDR3 totals 16 residues. V dropped 5 bases and J dropped 1; count of bases not matched to a gene: 7. CDR3 region: CASSLSLAENTGELFF. The DNA for the CDR3 is TGTGCCAGCAGTCTCTCTCTAGCGGAGAACACCGGGGAGCTGTTTTTT.

This clonotype was counted at least ten times. The V and J genes are TRBV20-1 and TRBJ1-6; possible D gene TRBD1, 5 bases. CDR1 is DFQATT, CDR2 SNEGSKA, per germline (reference sequence). Trimming removed 0 bases from V and 7 bases from J, with 10 bases in between. The CDR3 totals 14 residues. DNA for the CDR3: TGCAGTGCTAGAGATCGCCGGGGGAATTCACCCCTCCACTTT. It codes for CSARDRRGNSPLHF.

This clonotype was recorded at least ten times. The J gene is TRBJ2-5, the V gene TRBV7-2; no reliable D call. The CDR3 consists of 14 residues. CDR1 SGHTA and CDR2 FQGNSA come from the germline V gene. V was pared by 1 base and J by 4 bases, with 10 bases between. The CDR3 spells CASSLGHALETQYF. The CDR3 nucleotides read TGTGCCAGCAGCTTAGGACACGCACTAGAGACCCAGTACTTC.

This clonotype was picked up many times. This chain uses TRBV6-1 with TRBJ1-2; a possible D gene is TRBD1 (6 bases). V lost 3 bases and J lost 4, with 12 bases in between. Germline loops: CDR1 MNHNS, CDR2 SASEGT. There are 14 residues in the CDR3. The CDR3 here is CASSDRRQAYGYTF. The CDR3 nucleotides read TGTGCCAGCAGTGATCGGAGACAGGCCTATGGCTACACCTTC.

This clonotype was seen only a few times. The V gene is TRBV6-1, the J gene TRBJ2-7; D gene ambiguous. The germline V and J ends were trimmed by 0 bases and 12 bases, with 15 bases remaining between them. The CDR3 covers 13 residues. Germline CDR1 MNHNS, CDR2 SASEGT. The CDR3 loop reads CASSEAGVRRRYF. The CDR3 DNA sequence: TGTGCCAGCAGTGAAGCTGGGGTTCGGCGTCGGTACTTC.

The table lists this clonotype with many counts. The chain carries TRBV6-4 and TRBJ2-1; 9 bases map to TRBD2. The germline V gene encodes CDR1 MRHNA and CDR2 SNTAGT. CDR3 length equals 16 residues. V shed 4 bases and J 10 bases; nucleotides not matched to a gene: 14. This CDR3 is CASSGAGGFRIGEQFF. For the CDR3, the DNA is TGTGCCAGCAGTGGGGCGGGAGGGTTCCGCATCGGGGAGCAGTTCTTC.

This clonotype was recorded a few times. The V call is TRBV5-1, the J call TRBJ2-1; D perhaps matches TRBD1 (6 bases). This CDR3 comprises 11 residues. The germline V gene encodes CDR1 SGHRS and CDR2 YFSETQ. Trimming removed 6 bases from V and 8 bases from J, with 9 bases in between. The CDR3 region is CASTGHHEQFF. The CDR3 bases are TGCGCCAGCACGGGACACCATGAGCAGTTCTTC.

This clonotype was counted many times. The V and J genes are TRBV12-3 or TRBV12-4 and TRBJ2-1; TRBD1 matches 7 bases. The CDR3 runs to 17 residues. Trimming removed 7 bases from V and 7 bases from J; junction bases left unmatched: 19. The CDR3 DNA follows: TGTGCCAGCAACACCTATACCGGACCCACAGGGGTAAATGAGCAGTTCTTC. Translating it yields CASNTYTGPTGVNEQFF.

The table lists this clonotype with many counts. This rearrangement joins TRBV27 to TRBJ1-1, with 11 bases fitting TRBD1. The junction had 7 bases not matched to a gene; V was cut back by 6 bases and J by 4 bases. This CDR3 has 15 amino acids. The germline V gene encodes CDR1 MNHEY and CDR2 SMNVEV (reference sequence). CDR3 amino acids: CASRTWTGGGTEAFF. DNA of the CDR3: TGTGCCAGCAGGACCTGGACAGGGGGCGGCACTGAAGCTTTCTTT.

This clonotype was recorded many times. J is TRBJ2-2 and V is TRBV12-3 or TRBV12-4, with 9 bases identical to TRBD1. The CDR3 extends over 16 amino acids. Unmatched junction bases numbered 5, after V lost 4 bases and J lost 2 bases. Written as DNA, the CDR3 is TGTGCCAGCAGTTCGAGGGACAGGGCTAACACCGGGGAGCTGTTTTTT. Its protein is CASSSRDRANTGELFF.

This clonotype was seen many times. The CDR3, as DNA: TGTGCCAGCAGCTTCTCAGGACAAGCCCTTGGGCCCCAGCATTTT. It yields the protein CASSFSGQALGPQHF. The gene calls are TRBV5-5 and TRBJ1-5; TRBD1 is a possible D gene (5 bases). CDR3 length equals 15 residues. V lost 2 bases to trimming and J lost 9 bases, with 18 bases between them. Germline V gene lookup returns CDR1 SGHKS and CDR2 YYEKEE (reference sequence).